This entry concerns a single T cell receptor (beta chain). This clonotype was counted only a few times. It has no known antigen specificity. No much larger clonotype is one base removed from it; base qualities were not supplied. These data come from a study of breast tumors, draining lymph nodes, adjacent tissues (dated by TCRdb to 2016 to 2018). Some background on the complete study: In breast cancer patients, the study compared the TCR beta repertoires of tumor, adjacent nontumor tissue and axillary lymph nodes. The study aimed to assess the relationships and possible T-cell exchange between tumor, surrounding tissue and draining lymph node repertoires in human breast cancer.

TCRdb shows the sequencer as Illumina HiSeq 2000. Multiplex PCR amplification was used to build the TCR beta chain libraries. High-throughput sequencing was used to analyze the amplified TCR beta chain products. TCRdb reprocessing: public reads trimmed at Q25 with fastp, clones called with MiXCR, in-frame beta chains kept. Identical CDR3 proteins give one entry, which carries the most common genes and DNA. The sample yields under 150,000 distinct CDR3 sequences; around 24% were counted once. The ten largest account for around 2.7% of the sample. What the research found in general, with its limitations: The data were judged consistent with most tumor T cells deriving from the lymph node and then expanding within tumor tissue. Tumor T-cell repertoires showed less diversity than lymph node repertoires and more diversity than nontumor tissue repertoires, and tumor T-cell repertoires showed preferential V and J gene usage. In luminal-like breast cancer, tumor and nontumor tissue repertoires resembled each other significantly more than in basal-like breast cancer. The conclusion that tumor T cells originate in lymph nodes was framed as consistent with a hypothesis rather than directly demonstrated.

Its CDR3 holds 13 amino acids, cysteine through phenylalanine. Just the 39-base CDR3 DNA is kept, in frame starting at base 1. CDR1 is given as MNHNY and CDR2 as SVGAGI, both from the germline V gene (reference sequence). At the junction V is shortened by 2 bases and J by 7 bases, with 9 bases in between. Lymph node samples were obtained from the axillary draining lymph nodes of breast cancer patients. The chain is assembled from TRBV6-6 and TRBJ2-4, with the D gene not clear enough to name. The source material was axillary lymph node tissue. The receptor was isolated from a female donor with breast cancer. Some clones in this sample may be carry-over from other donors' samples. The CDR3 is CASSYGPGNIQYF. In nucleotides, the sequence is TGTGCCAGCAGTTACGGGCCCGGGAACATTCAGTACTTC.